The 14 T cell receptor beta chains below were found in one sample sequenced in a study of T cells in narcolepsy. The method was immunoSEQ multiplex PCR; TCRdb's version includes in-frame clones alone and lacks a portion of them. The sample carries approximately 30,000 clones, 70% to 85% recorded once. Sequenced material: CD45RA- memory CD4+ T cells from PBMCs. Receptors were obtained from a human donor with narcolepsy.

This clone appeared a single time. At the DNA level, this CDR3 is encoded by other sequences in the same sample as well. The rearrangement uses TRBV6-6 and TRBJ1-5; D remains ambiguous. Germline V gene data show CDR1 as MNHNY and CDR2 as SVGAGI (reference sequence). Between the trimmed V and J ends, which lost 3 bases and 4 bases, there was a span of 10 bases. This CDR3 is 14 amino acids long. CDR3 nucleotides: TGTGCCAGCAGTTATCCAGGCCTAAATCAGCCCCAGCATTTT. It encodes CASSYPGLNQPQHF.

CDR3 DNA sequence: TGTGCCATCAGTGAGGGAGGGGGACCATCCTCCTACGAGCAGTACTTC. As protein: CAISEGGGPSSYEQYF. V gene TRBV10-3 combines with J gene TRBJ2-7; D possibly matches TRBD1 or TRBD2 (6 bases each). V was shortened by 2 bases and J by 0 bases, with 14 bases between the two germline ends. The CDR3 contains 16 residues. Germline CDR1 and CDR2: ENHRY and SYGVKD.

The CDR3 spells CASSQVLGYNEQFF. CDR3 DNA sequence: TGTGCCAGCAGCCAAGTGCTCGGGTACAATGAGCAGTTCTTC. V usage is TRBV14 and J usage is TRBJ2-1; D is ambiguous. Germline loops: CDR1 SGHDN, CDR2 FVKESK. V was clipped by 1 base and J by 4 bases, with 8 bases between them. The CDR3 has 14 amino acids.

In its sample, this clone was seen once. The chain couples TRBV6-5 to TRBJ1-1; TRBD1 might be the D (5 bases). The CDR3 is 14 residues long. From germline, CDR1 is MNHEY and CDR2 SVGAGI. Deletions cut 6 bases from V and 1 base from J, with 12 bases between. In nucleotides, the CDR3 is TGTGCCAGCAGCGACAGAAGGGAGAACACTGAAGCTTTCTTT. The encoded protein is CASSDRRENTEAFF.

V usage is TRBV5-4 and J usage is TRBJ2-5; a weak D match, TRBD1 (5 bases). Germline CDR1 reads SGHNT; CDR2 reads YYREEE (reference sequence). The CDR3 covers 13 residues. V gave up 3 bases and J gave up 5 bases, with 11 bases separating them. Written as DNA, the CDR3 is TGTGCCAGCAGCTCAGGGCCCCGGGAGACCCAGTACTTC. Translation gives CASSSGPRETQYF.

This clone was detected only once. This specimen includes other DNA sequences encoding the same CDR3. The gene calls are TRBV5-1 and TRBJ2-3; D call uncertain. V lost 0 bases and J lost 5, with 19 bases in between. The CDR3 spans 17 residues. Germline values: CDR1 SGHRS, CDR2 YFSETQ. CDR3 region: CASSLDGAPPVGDTQYF. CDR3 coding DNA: TGCGCCAGCAGCTTGGATGGTGCCCCCCCCGTGGGAGATACGCAGTATTTT.

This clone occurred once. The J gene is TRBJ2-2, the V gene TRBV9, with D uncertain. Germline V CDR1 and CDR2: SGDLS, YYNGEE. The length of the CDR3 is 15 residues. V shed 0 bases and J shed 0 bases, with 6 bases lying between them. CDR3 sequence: CASSVATTNTGELFF. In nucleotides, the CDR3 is TGTGCCAGCAGCGTAGCTACAACGAACACCGGGGAGCTGTTTTTT.

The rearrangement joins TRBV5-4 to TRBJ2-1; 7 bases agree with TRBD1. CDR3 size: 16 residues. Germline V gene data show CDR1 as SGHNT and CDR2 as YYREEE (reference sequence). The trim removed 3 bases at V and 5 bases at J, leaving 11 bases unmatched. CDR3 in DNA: TGTGCCAGCAGCTCAAGTAAGGGGGCGCAAAACAATGAGCAGTTCTTC. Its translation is CASSSSKGAQNNEQFF. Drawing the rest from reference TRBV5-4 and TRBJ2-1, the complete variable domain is ETGVTQSPTHLIKTRGQQVTLRCSSQSGHNTVSWYQQALGQGPQFIFQYYREEENGRGNFPPRFSGLQFPNYSSELNVNALELDDSALYLCASSSSKGAQNNEQFFGPGTRLTVL.

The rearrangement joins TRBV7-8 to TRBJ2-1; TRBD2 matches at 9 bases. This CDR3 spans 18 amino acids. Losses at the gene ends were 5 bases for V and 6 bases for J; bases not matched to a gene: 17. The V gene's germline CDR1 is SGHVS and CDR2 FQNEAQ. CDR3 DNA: TGTGCCAGCAGCCCGGCGGTCAGCGGGGGGCCAATTGGCAATGAGCAGTTCTTC. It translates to CASSPAVSGGPIGNEQFF.

Written as DNA, the CDR3 is TGTGCCACCCTAGGAGGGTGGAACTATGGCTACACCTTC. It is translated as CATLGGWNYGYTF. The V call is TRBV6-5, the J call TRBJ1-2; D unclear. The length of the CDR3 is 13 residues. Germline V CDR1 and CDR2: MNHEY, SVGAGI. V lost 10 bases and J 2 bases, leaving 14 bases between the germline ends.

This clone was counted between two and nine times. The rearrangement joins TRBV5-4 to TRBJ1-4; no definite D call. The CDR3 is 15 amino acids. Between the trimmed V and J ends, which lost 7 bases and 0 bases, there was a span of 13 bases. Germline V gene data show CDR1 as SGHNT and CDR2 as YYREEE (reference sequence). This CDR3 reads CASQKEVATNEKLFF. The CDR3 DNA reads TGTGCCAGCCAAAAAGAGGTTGCAACTAATGAAAAACTGTTTTTT.

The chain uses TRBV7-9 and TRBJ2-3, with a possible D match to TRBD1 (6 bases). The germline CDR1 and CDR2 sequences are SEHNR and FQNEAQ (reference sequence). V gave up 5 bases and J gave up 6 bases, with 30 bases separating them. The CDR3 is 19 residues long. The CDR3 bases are TGTGCCAGCAGCACCTTAGGACCAGGGGTCACGTCGAGTGTGGATACGCAGTATTTT. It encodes CASSTLGPGVTSSVDTQYF.

This CDR3 reads CASSFWGTGDNYGYTF. The CDR3 DNA follows: TGTGCCAGCAGCTTTTGGGGGACAGGGGATAACTATGGCTACACCTTC. This chain joins TRBV5-6 and TRBJ1-2; TRBD1 aligns across 10 bases. The V segment lost 2 bases and the J segment 1 base; nucleotides outside the gene matches: 5. The CDR3 covers 16 residues. The V gene's germline CDR1 is SGHDT and CDR2 YYEEEE.

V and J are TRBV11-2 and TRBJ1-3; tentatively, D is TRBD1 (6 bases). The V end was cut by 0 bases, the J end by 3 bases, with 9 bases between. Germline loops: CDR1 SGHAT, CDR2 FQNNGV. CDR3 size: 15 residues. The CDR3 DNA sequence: TGTGCCAGCAGCTTAGACGGCAGGGGTGGAAACACCATATATTTT. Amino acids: CASSLDGRGGNTIYF. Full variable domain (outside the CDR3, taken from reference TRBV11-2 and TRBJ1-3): EAGVAQSPRYKIIEKRQSVAFWCNPISGHATLYWYQQILGQGPKLLIQFQNNGVVDDSQLPKDRFSAERLKGVDSTLKIQPAKLEDSAVYLCASSLDGRGGNTIYFGEGSWLTVV.